The 24 T cell receptor beta chains presented below share a single source sample, sequenced in a study of early T cells in non-severe SARS-CoV-2 infection. In TCRdb, the 5' RACE reads were re-called with MiXCR into one record per CDR3 protein. The table has more than 65,000 distinct CDR3 sequences, over 10% seen once. Material for sequencing was whole blood. Every receptor here comes from an adult who was a healthcare worker with PCR-confirmed SARS-CoV-2 infection or an uninfected control (not recorded which).

The table lists this clonotype with many counts. This chain connects TRBV7-8 to TRBJ2-7; D may be TRBD1 or TRBD2 (6 bases each). Between the trimmed V and J ends, which lost 2 bases and 5 bases, there was a span of 16 bases. The CDR3 length is 15 residues. From germline, CDR1 is SGHVS and CDR2 FQNEAQ. The CDR3 spells CASSLNPGAFHEQYF. CDR3 DNA: TGTGCCAGCAGCTTAAATCCGGGGGCGTTCCACGAGCAGTACTTC.

This clonotype was found many times. The chain links TRBV20-1 to TRBJ1-5; 8 nucleotides match TRBD1. Germline CDR1 is DFQATT and CDR2 is SNEGSKA (reference sequence). The CDR3 consists of 14 residues. Unmatched junction bases numbered 1, after V lost 3 bases and J lost 0 bases. The CDR3 region is CSARDRDSNQPQHF. The CDR3 DNA follows: TGCAGTGCTAGGGACAGGGATAGCAATCAGCCCCAGCATTTT.

The sample holds a few counts of this clonotype. The chain carries TRBV12-5 and TRBJ2-1; 8 nucleotides agree with TRBD2. Germline lookup yields CDR1 LGHNT and CDR2 FRNRAP. J was trimmed by 0 bases and V by 3 bases; bases with no gene match: 10. The CDR3 totals 18 residues. CDR3 nucleotide sequence: TGTGCTAGTGGTTTAAACCCTCTAAGCGGGAGCTCCTACAATGAGCAGTTCTTC. This encodes CASGLNPLSGSSYNEQFF.

This clonotype was picked up many times. This chain connects TRBV7-9 to TRBJ1-2, with D possibly being TRBD1 (6 bases). The CDR3 covers 16 residues. Trimming stripped 4 bases from V and 13 bases from J, with 28 bases between. CDR1 is SEHNR and CDR2 is FQNEAQ in the germline V gene (reference sequence). CDR3 protein: CASSSANTGTLIDPTF. Here the CDR3 DNA reads TGTGCCAGCAGCTCCGCCAATACCGGGACACTTATTGATCCCACCTTC.

V usage is TRBV20-1 and J usage is TRBJ2-3, with 8 positions matching TRBD2. CDR1 and CDR2 (germline): DFQATT, SNEGSKA (reference sequence). J gave up 3 bases and V 0 bases, and 5 bases lay outside the gene matches. The CDR3 is 15 residues long. CDR3 sequence: CSAREYGGATDTQYF. Here the CDR3 DNA reads TGCAGTGCTAGAGAGTACGGGGGGGCAACAGATACGCAGTATTTT.

This clonotype was seen ten or more times. DNA of the CDR3: TGTGCCAGCAGGCTTGGGCGGGATTCCTACAATGAGCAGTTCTTC. It yields the protein CASRLGRDSYNEQFF. This chain joins TRBV7-9 and TRBJ2-1, with D possibly TRBD2 on 6 matching bases. The V end lost 6 bases, the J end lost 1 base, and 13 bases lay between the germline ends. This CDR3 comprises 15 residues. The V gene's germline CDR1 is SEHNR and CDR2 FQNEAQ (reference sequence).

The chain uses TRBV7-9 and TRBJ2-1; D is perhaps TRBD1 (6 bases). The CDR3 has 15 amino acids. Looked up from germline, CDR1 is SEHNR and CDR2 is FQNEAQ (reference sequence). Trimming left V 5 bases short and J 4 bases short, with 15 bases between. For the CDR3, the DNA is TGTGCCAGCAGCCGACAGGAGGCGTCTTACAATGAGCAGTTCTTC. Its translation: CASSRQEASYNEQFF.

Written as DNA, the CDR3 is TGTGCCAGCAGTTACGAGGGATACGAGCAGTACTTC. It translates to CASSYEGYEQYF. The chain links TRBV6-2 or TRBV6-3 to TRBJ2-7; D may be TRBD2 (5 bases). V dropped 2 bases and J dropped 4 bases, with 6 bases sitting between them. The CDR3 runs to 12 residues. CDR1 is MNHEY, CDR2 SVGEGT, per germline.

Of note for this clonotype: A read error is possible here, since a much larger clone lies one base away. V is TRBV27 and J is TRBJ2-1; a possible D gene is TRBD2 (6 bases). V was pared by 6 bases and J by 7 bases, with 25 bases between. Germline V gives CDR1 MNHEY, CDR2 SMNVEV (reference sequence). The CDR3 is made up of 17 amino acids. This chain's CDR3 is CASSHYNFGGIINEQFF. The CDR3 nucleotides read TGTGCCAGCAGCCATTACAATTTTGGGGGGATCATTAATGAGCAGTTCTTC.

A few counts support this clonotype. As DNA, the CDR3 is TGCGCCAGCAGCCAAGTTGGAAGGACAGACAATGAGCAGTTCTTC. Encoded protein: CASSQVGRTDNEQFF. V gene TRBV4-3 combines with J gene TRBJ2-1, with a weak D call TRBD1 (6 bases). CDR3 length equals 15 residues. V was trimmed by 1 base and J by 5 bases, leaving 12 bases between them. Germline CDR1 and CDR2: LGHNA and YSLEER.

The J gene is TRBJ2-3, the V gene TRBV11-2; D unresolved. CDR3 length: 15 amino acids. Germline-derived CDR1 and CDR2 are SGHAT and FQNNGV. The V end lost 5 bases, the J end lost 2 bases, and 14 bases lay between the germline ends. The CDR3: CASSRALFLTDTQYF. Here the CDR3 DNA reads TGTGCCAGCAGCCGTGCATTGTTCCTCACAGATACGCAGTATTTT.

This clonotype was observed a handful of times. V gene TRBV20-1 combines with J gene TRBJ2-1; D gene ambiguous. The CDR3 runs 13 residues. From germline, CDR1 is DFQATT and CDR2 SNEGSKA (reference sequence). Trimming took 3 bases from V and 6 from J, leaving 12 bases between them. In nucleotides, the CDR3 is TGCAGTGCTAGCGAAATCCCAGGCAATGAGCAGTTCTTC. It encodes CSASEIPGNEQFF.

This clonotype was seen many times. The chain employs TRBV7-9 and TRBJ2-1; TRBD2 matches 11 bases. This CDR3 comprises 15 residues. Per the germline V gene, CDR1 is SEHNR and CDR2 is FQNEAQ (reference sequence). V shed 1 base, J shed 9 bases, and the junction held 5 bases outside the gene matches. This CDR3 is CASSLGTSGGGEQFF. CDR3 DNA sequence: TGTGCCAGCAGCTTAGGAACTAGCGGGGGCGGTGAGCAGTTCTTC.

The J gene is TRBJ1-1, the V gene TRBV6-2 or TRBV6-3, with unresolved D. The CDR3 runs 11 residues. V gave up 3 bases and J gave up 11 bases, with 10 bases separating them. In germline, CDR1 is MNHEY, CDR2 SVGEGT. The CDR3 DNA sequence: TGTGCCAGCAGTTATTGGGGATGGGCTTTCTTT. Translating gives CASSYWGWAFF.

J is TRBJ1-2 and V is TRBV7-2, with D maybe TRBD1 (6 bases). This CDR3 is 17 amino acids long. The V gene lost 3 bases and the J gene lost 2 bases, with 19 bases spanning the gap. Per the germline V gene, CDR1 is SGHTA and CDR2 is FQGNSA. The CDR3 spells CASSLGRGRLSNYGYTF. DNA for the CDR3: TGTGCCAGCAGCTTGGGCAGGGGCCGACTTAGCAACTATGGCTACACCTTC.

Ten or more counts support this clonotype. This rearrangement joins TRBV12-5 to TRBJ2-1; maybe TRBD2 (6 bases). The V end lost 4 bases, the J end lost 6 bases, and 16 bases lay between the germline ends. The CDR3 loop spans 15 amino acids. Germline V lookup: CDR1 LGHNT, CDR2 FRNRAP. CDR3 sequence (DNA): TGTGCTAGTGGTTCCTCCCGGGACTCGATCAATGAGCAGTTCTTC. It is translated as CASGSSRDSINEQFF.

Ten or more counts support this clonotype. The J gene is TRBJ1-1, the V gene TRBV2; D is perhaps TRBD1 (6 bases). CDR1 and CDR2 from the germline V gene are SNHLY and FYNNEI. The CDR3 is made up of 13 amino acids. Trimming removed 4 bases at V and 6 bases at J, with 12 bases between. The DNA for the CDR3 is TGTGCCAGCAGTGGGCAGGGGCTGGCTGAAGCTTTCTTT. Its protein is CASSGQGLAEAFF.

This clonotype was detected ten times or more. This chain joins TRBV5-6 and TRBJ2-3, with 8 bases lining up with TRBD1. Trimming removed 3 bases from V and 4 bases from J; junction bases left unmatched: 10. Germline CDR1 is SGHDT and CDR2 is YYEEEE. The CDR3 has 16 residues. This CDR3 reads CASSWGQAGSPDTQYF. The CDR3, as DNA: TGTGCCAGCAGCTGGGGACAGGCTGGGTCCCCAGATACGCAGTATTTT.

V gene TRBV7-8 combines with J gene TRBJ2-3; 13 positions agree with TRBD2. The length of the CDR3 is 18 residues. V lost 0 bases and J lost 2; bases outside the gene matches: 5. Germline assignment: CDR1 SGHVS and CDR2 FQNEAQ. CDR3 in amino acids: CASSLATSGGASTDTQYF. The CDR3 DNA sequence: TGTGCCAGCAGCTTAGCAACTAGCGGGGGGGCCTCCACAGATACGCAGTATTTT.

This clonotype was detected ten times or more. The CDR3, as DNA: TGTGCCAGCAGCCCAGGACAGGGGATTAGCGGGCGTTACGAGCAGTACTTC. Its protein product is CASSPGQGISGRYEQYF. The chain couples TRBV13 to TRBJ2-7; TRBD1 aligns across 9 bases. After removal of 5 bases from V and 4 bases from J, the junction contained 15 bases not matched to a gene. This CDR3 is built from 17 residues. Germline V gene sequence: CDR1 PRHDT, CDR2 FYEKMQ (reference sequence).

This clonotype appeared many times. The chain joins TRBV28 to TRBJ2-7; D possibly corresponds to TRBD1 (5 bases). Deletions cut 5 bases from V and 0 bases from J, with 17 bases between. Germline CDR1 and CDR2: MDHEN and SYDVKM. The CDR3 spans 16 residues. CDR3 amino acids: CASSPLGHATSYEQYF. The CDR3, as DNA: TGTGCCAGCAGTCCACTCGGACACGCCACCTCCTACGAGCAGTACTTC. Combining the CDR3 with reference TRBV28 and TRBJ2-7 gives the whole variable domain DVKVTQSSRYLVKRTGEKVFLECVQDMDHENMFWYRQDPGLGLRLIYFSYDVKMKEKGDIPEGYSVSREKKERFSLILESASTNQTSMYLCASSPLGHATSYEQYFGPGTRLTVT.

This clonotype appeared a few times. The CDR3 is CASSSQSATNEKLFF. The CDR3 coding sequence is TGTGCCAGCAGCTCTCAATCTGCAACTAATGAAAAACTGTTTTTT. The V and J genes are TRBV7-9 and TRBJ1-4; D is undetermined. Germline V gives CDR1 SEHNR, CDR2 FQNEAQ (reference sequence). The CDR3 spans 15 residues. Trimming shortened V by 4 bases and J by 0 bases, and 9 bases separated the two germline ends.

A few counts support this clonotype. The chain employs TRBV27 and TRBJ2-1; 14 bases are a match to TRBD2. The J segment lost 4 bases and the V segment lost 9 bases, leaving 5 bases of the junction unmatched. The CDR3 contains 15 residues. In germline, CDR1 is MNHEY, CDR2 SMNVEV (reference sequence). As DNA, the CDR3 is TGTGCCAGTAGACTAGCGGGAGGGATATACAATGAGCAGTTCTTC. It translates to CASRLAGGIYNEQFF.

This clonotype was counted only a few times. This chain connects TRBV27 to TRBJ1-5; perhaps TRBD1 as D (6 bases). Germline V lookup: CDR1 MNHEY, CDR2 SMNVEV (reference sequence). The CDR3 covers 17 residues. V lost 3 bases and J 5 bases, leaving 20 bases between the germline ends. The chain's CDR3 is CASSFLGNPQGHQPQHF. In nucleotides, the CDR3 is TGTGCCAGCAGTTTTTTGGGCAACCCGCAGGGGCATCAGCCCCAGCATTTT.